Shown below are 15 T cell receptor beta chains from a single sample sequenced in a study of cytomegalovirus exposure and HLA in healthy donors. Researchers ran the PCR with 60 Vbeta and 13 Jbeta primers. The method was immunoSEQ multiplex PCR; TCRdb's version includes in-frame clones alone and lacks a portion of them. This table has 55,000 to 65,000 clones, about four fifths appearing once. Material: PBMCs. These receptors were collected from a man aged 25-45 years in good health and CMV-seropositive.

The chain has TRBV28 and TRBJ1-1; D is perhaps TRBD1 (6 bases). CDR3 size: 13 residues. In germline, CDR1 is MDHEN, CDR2 SYDVKM. The germline V and J ends were trimmed by 3 bases and 10 bases, with 15 bases remaining between them. For the CDR3, the DNA is TGTGCCAGCAGTTTTCTCAGGGGCGTGGGAGCTTTCTTT. As protein: CASSFLRGVGAFF.

The chain has TRBV14 and TRBJ1-1; TRBD1 is a possible D gene (5 bases). The CDR3 runs to 14 residues. CDR1 and CDR2 from the germline V gene are SGHDN and FVKESK. Trimming pared 0 bases from V and 7 bases from J, leaving 12 bases between. DNA of the CDR3: TGTGCCAGCAGCCAAGATCTGGGGGGGAGTGAAGCTTTCTTT. Translated, it gives CASSQDLGGSEAFF.

V is TRBV2 and J is TRBJ2-7, with TRBD1 matching 8 bases. Trimming removed 7 bases from V and 0 bases from J; junction bases left unmatched: 14. Germline CDR1 SNHLY, CDR2 FYNNEI. The CDR3 totals 17 residues. CDR3 sequence (DNA): TGTGCCAGCACCGTTACCGGGACAGGTTATACCTCCTACGAGCAGTACTTC. Translation gives CASTVTGTGYTSYEQYF.

This chain links TRBV27 with TRBJ2-7, with TRBD2 matching over 8 bases. CDR1 and CDR2 (germline): MNHEY, SMNVEV (reference sequence). The CDR3 covers 15 residues. V lost 3 bases and J lost 1; bases outside the gene matches: 5. CDR3 in amino acids: CASSLYGGGSYEQYF. The CDR3 coding sequence is TGTGCCAGCAGTTTGTACGGGGGGGGTTCCTACGAGCAGTACTTC.

V is TRBV7-9 and J is TRBJ1-1, with no clear D. The CDR3 length is 13 residues. In germline, CDR1 is SEHNR, CDR2 FQNEAQ (reference sequence). Trimming left V 4 bases short and J 5 bases short, with 11 bases between. The CDR3 coding sequence is TGTGCCAGCAGCTCTTCCCCGAGAACTGAAGCTTTCTTT. It encodes CASSSSPRTEAFF.

The V and J genes are TRBV29-1 and TRBJ2-5; maybe TRBD1 (6 bases). The DNA matches TRBJ2-7 better at its end, which makes the J call doubtful. Germline CDR1 reads SQVTM; CDR2 reads ANQGSEA. The CDR3 covers 11 residues. CDR3 region: CSVGATYEQYF. DNA for the CDR3: TGCAGCGTGGGGGCGACCTACGAGCAGTACTTC.

This clone turned up a few times. This chain joins TRBV28 and TRBJ2-2, with a weak D call TRBD1 (6 bases). The CDR3 loop spans 13 amino acids. Germline V gives CDR1 MDHEN, CDR2 SYDVKM. V was cut by 10 bases and J by 2 bases, with 11 bases left in between. The CDR3 protein is CAIRTANTGELFF. The DNA for the CDR3 is TGTGCCATTAGGACAGCCAACACCGGGGAGCTGTTTTTT.

The V gene is TRBV7-9, the J gene TRBJ1-1; D unclear. The germline gives CDR1 SEHNR, CDR2 FQNEAQ (reference sequence). V dropped 4 bases and J dropped 1 base, with 7 bases sitting between them. CDR3 length: 13 amino acids. In DNA, the CDR3 is TGTGCCAGCAGCTCTGAAGCGAACACTGAAGCTTTCTTT. It encodes CASSSEANTEAFF. The whole variable domain, filled in from reference TRBV7-9 and TRBJ1-1, reads DTGVSQNPRHKITKRGQNVTFRCDPISEHNRLYWYRQTLGQGPEFLTYFQNEAQLEKSRLLSDRFSAERPKGSFSTLEIQRTEQGDSAMYLCASSSEANTEAFFGQGTRLTVV.

The chain is built from TRBV7-2 and TRBJ1-6; 7 positions agree with TRBD1. The germline V gene has CDR1 SGHTA and CDR2 FQGNSA. The CDR3 spans 15 residues. Losses at the gene ends were 4 bases for V and 7 bases for J; bases not matched to a gene: 7. CDR3 coding DNA: TGTGCCAGCAGCTATGCCCGACAGGGAAATTCACCCCTCCACTTT. Amino acid sequence: CASSYARQGNSPLHF.

The gene calls are TRBV6-5 and TRBJ2-4; 8 nucleotides line up with TRBD2. Germline CDR1 is MNHEY and CDR2 is SVGAGI. V dropped 5 bases and J dropped 4; count of bases not matched to a gene: 7. The CDR3 consists of 15 residues. CDR3 residues: CASSQTSGGKNIQYF. CDR3 DNA sequence: TGTGCCAGCAGTCAAACTAGCGGAGGGAAAAACATTCAGTACTTC.

This clone was found once. Other DNA sequences in the same sample also yield this CDR3. The chain has TRBV5-1 and TRBJ2-5; 9 bases match TRBD2. With 4 bases clipped from V and 3 bases from J, the junction kept 7 bases outside the gene matches. Germline values: CDR1 SGHRS, CDR2 YFSETQ. The CDR3 sequence is 15 residues long. The CDR3 loop is CASSPGTSREETQYF. DNA for the CDR3: TGCGCCAGCAGCCCCGGGACTAGCCGTGAAGAGACCCAGTACTTC.

This rearrangement joins TRBV11-3 to TRBJ2-5; a possible D gene is TRBD1 (6 bases). From germline, CDR1 is SGHNT and CDR2 YENEEA. The CDR3 totals 15 residues. Trimming left V 5 bases short and J 3 bases short, with 16 bases between. The CDR3 DNA sequence: TGTGCCAGCAGCGTACGCCCGACAGGCAAAGAGACCCAGTACTTC. Residues: CASSVRPTGKETQYF.

The chain combines TRBV4-3 with TRBJ1-2, with D uncertain. V shed 0 bases and J shed 4 bases, with 12 bases lying between them. The CDR3 consists of 15 residues. Germline lookup yields CDR1 LGHNA and CDR2 YSLEER. CDR3 DNA: TGCGCCAGCAGCCAAGACCTTCAGGCGATCTATGGCTACACCTTC. Amino acid sequence: CASSQDLQAIYGYTF.

The chain recombines TRBV11-2 with TRBJ2-1; maybe TRBD2 (5 bases). The CDR3 is made up of 15 amino acids. V lost 5 bases to trimming and J lost 8 bases, with 19 bases between them. CDR1 and CDR2 from the germline V gene are SGHAT and FQNNGV. The CDR3 DNA is TGTGCCAGCAGCCGGACCCCTACTAGAGTCGATGAGCAGTTCTTC. It is translated as CASSRTPTRVDEQFF.

The chain carries TRBV4-3 and TRBJ2-4; the D is unclear. This CDR3 is 14 amino acids long. V lost 1 base to trimming and J lost 4 bases, with 8 bases between them. Germline V gene sequence: CDR1 LGHNA, CDR2 YSLEER. CDR3 in amino acids: CASSQGFTKNIQYF. The CDR3 nucleotides are TGCGCCAGCAGCCAAGGTTTCACTAAAAACATTCAGTACTTC.